One sample yielded the 22 T cell receptor beta chains listed below, sequenced in a study of human T cells and chemical hapten exposure. Documented time point: pre-sensitization, week 0. Documented treatment: therapeutic diphenylcyclopropenone sensitization with weekly scalp DPC. Using its own MiXCR run on the RACE reads, TCRdb lists one record per CDR3 protein. The repertoire consists of more than 100,000 distinct CDR3 sequences, with roughly 13% occurring once and the leading ten covering about 3%. The sequenced sample was whole blood, obtained in connection with sensitization to the hapten diphenylcyclopropenone (DPC). The receptor source for this set is a woman aged 18-35 years with alopecia areata. Some clones in this sample may be carry-over from other donors' samples.

There are many counts of this clonotype. The V and J genes are TRBV7-9 and TRBJ2-5; D is unclear. The length of the CDR3 is 16 residues. Per the germline V gene, CDR1 is SEHNR and CDR2 is FQNEAQ (reference sequence). V was clipped by 5 bases and J by 1 base, with 17 bases between them. The CDR3 region has the DNA TGTGCCAGCAGCCGAGATCAAAGCCCAAGCCAAGAGACCCAGTACTTC. Protein: CASSRDQSPSQETQYF. Together with reference TRBV7-9 and TRBJ2-5, the CDR3 gives the full variable domain: DTGVSQNPRHKITKRGQNVTFRCDPISEHNRLYWYRQTLGQGPEFLTYFQNEAQLEKSRLLSDRFSAERPKGSFSTLEIQRTEQGDSAMYLCASSRDQSPSQETQYFGPGTRLLVL.

This clonotype was observed at least ten times. V usage is TRBV20-1 and J usage is TRBJ2-5, with D tentatively TRBD1 (5 bases). This CDR3 comprises 11 residues. The germline CDR1 and CDR2 sequences are DFQATT and SNEGSKA (reference sequence). CDR3 DNA sequence: TGCAGATTAGGGGATCAAGAGACCCAGTACTTC. This sequence encodes CRLGDQETQYF.

This clonotype was observed a handful of times. The chain employs TRBV7-3 and TRBJ1-6; no firm D call. V dropped 4 bases and J dropped 6 bases, with 7 bases sitting between them. This CDR3 region has 13 residues. CDR1 and CDR2 from the germline V gene are SGHTA and FQGTGA. As DNA, the CDR3 is TGTGCCAGCAGCTCGGATCCTAATTCACCCCTCCACTTT. This codes for CASSSDPNSPLHF.

This clonotype was counted only a few times. The chain uses TRBV5-1 and TRBJ2-1; TRBD1 agrees at 8 bases. CDR3 length: 15 residues. The trim removed 0 bases at V and 5 bases at J, leaving 4 bases unmatched. Germline-derived CDR1 and CDR2 are SGHRS and YFSETQ. Written as DNA, the CDR3 is TGCGCCAGCAGCTTGGGGGACAGGCCTGACAATGAGCAGTTCTTC. It codes for CASSLGDRPDNEQFF.

The chain uses TRBV7-9 and TRBJ1-4; D not certain. Trimming took off 5 bases at V and 2 bases at J, with 6 bases between the two ends. The CDR3 extends over 13 amino acids. From germline, CDR1 is SEHNR and CDR2 FQNEAQ (reference sequence). The CDR3 DNA is TGTGCCAGCAGCCAGCTCACTAATGAAAAACTGTTTTTT. This gives the protein CASSQLTNEKLFF. The entire variable domain, with the rest obtained from reference TRBV7-9 and TRBJ1-4, is as follows: DTGVSQNPRHKITKRGQNVTFRCDPISEHNRLYWYRQTLGQGPEFLTYFQNEAQLEKSRLLSDRFSAERPKGSFSTLEIQRTEQGDSAMYLCASSQLTNEKLFFGSGTQLSVL.

This clonotype has more than one count but fewer than ten. The J gene is TRBJ2-3, the V gene TRBV12-3 or TRBV12-4; either TRBD1 or TRBD2 may supply D (6 bases each). The CDR3 spans 14 residues. V was pared by 6 bases and J by 2 bases, with 12 bases between. CDR3 nucleotide sequence: TGTGCCAGCAGGGCGGGGACAACCACAGATACGCAGTATTTT. Protein sequence: CASRAGTTTDTQYF.

The chain uses TRBV28 and TRBJ1-5, with D hard to call. Looked up from germline, CDR1 is MDHEN and CDR2 is SYDVKM. CDR3 size: 11 residues. Trimming pared 5 bases from V and 6 bases from J, leaving 5 bases between. The CDR3 here is CASSPGQPQHF. The CDR3 DNA sequence: TGTGCCAGCAGTCCCGGTCAGCCCCAGCATTTT.

The rearrangement links TRBV4-3 to TRBJ2-5; D might be TRBD1 (5 bases). Trimming took off 4 bases at V and 5 bases at J, with 17 bases between the two ends. This CDR3 contains 15 residues. Looked up from germline, CDR1 is LGHNA and CDR2 is YSLEER. This CDR3 reads CASSRSTAFGETQYF. CDR3 in DNA: TGCGCCAGCAGCCGCTCGACAGCCTTCGGGGAGACCCAGTACTTC.

This clonotype was observed a few times. J is TRBJ2-3 and V is TRBV5-4; 7 bases line up with TRBD1. The germline CDR1 and CDR2 sequences are SGHNT and YYREEE (reference sequence). The CDR3 length is 17 residues. V lost 4 bases to trimming and J lost 0 bases; unmatched junction nucleotides: 11. CDR3 amino acids: CASSQERTGVSTDTQYF. In DNA, the CDR3 is TGTGCCAGCAGCCAAGAAAGAACAGGGGTCAGCACAGATACGCAGTATTTT.

This clonotype was observed a few times. This chain links TRBV19 with TRBJ1-2, with D perhaps matching TRBD1 (6 bases). CDR3 size: 13 residues. Trimming left V 5 bases short and J 5 bases short, with 12 bases between. Germline values: CDR1 LNHDA, CDR2 SQIVND (reference sequence). The CDR3 DNA sequence: TGTGCCAGTAGTCCTGGGACACGGTATGGCTACACCTTC. It codes for CASSPGTRYGYTF.

This clonotype was recorded at least ten times. The chain joins TRBV12-3 or TRBV12-4 to TRBJ1-5; TRBD1 is a possible D gene (6 bases). Trimming cost V 6 bases and J 4 bases, with 16 bases left between them. There are 15 residues in the CDR3. In nucleotides, the CDR3 is TGTGCCAGCAGCCCCGGGGACACTGGAAATCAGCCCCAGCATTTT. Its protein is CASSPGDTGNQPQHF.

The chain couples TRBV3-1 to TRBJ1-6; 8 nucleotides line up with TRBD1. This CDR3 is 15 amino acids long. The germline gives CDR1 LGHDT, CDR2 YNNKEL (reference sequence). V lost 0 bases and J lost 10; bases outside the gene matches: 5. CDR3 protein: CASSQDPTGVSPLHF. CDR3 sequence (DNA): TGTGCCAGCAGCCAAGATCCGACAGGGGTGTCACCCCTCCACTTT. The variable domain in full, completed from reference TRBV3-1 and TRBJ1-6, reads DTAVSQTPKYLVTQMGNDKSIKCEQNLGHDTMYWYKQDSKKFLKIMFSYNNKELIINETVPNRFSPKSPDKAHLNLHINSLELGDSAVYFCASSQDPTGVSPLHFGNGTRLTVT.

The chain is built from TRBV12-3 or TRBV12-4 and TRBJ1-6; D is ambiguous. Trimming took 2 bases from V and 6 from J, leaving 11 bases between them. The CDR3 contains 15 residues. CDR3 in DNA: TGTGCCAGCAGTTTAAACGGGTCACCTAATTCACCCCTCCACTTT. Protein sequence: CASSLNGSPNSPLHF.

The rearrangement joins TRBV9 to TRBJ1-1; D is possibly TRBD1 (5 bases). This CDR3 region has 15 residues. Trimming removed 0 bases from V and 1 base from J, with 10 bases in between. From germline, CDR1 is SGDLS and CDR2 YYNGEE. The CDR3 nucleotides read TGTGCCAGCAGCGTAGTACCAGGGCCGAACACTGAAGCTTTCTTT. As protein: CASSVVPGPNTEAFF.

This clonotype was observed at least ten times. The chain carries TRBV15 and TRBJ1-5; 7 bases fit TRBD1. The CDR3 sequence is 17 residues long. Looked up from germline, CDR1 is LNHNV and CDR2 is YYDKDF (reference sequence). V gave up 1 base and J gave up 7 bases; unmatched junction bases: 13. As DNA, the CDR3 is TGTGCCACCAGCAGAGCCCCAGGGGGGAAGCGAGGGCAGCCCCAGCATTTT. It yields the protein CATSRAPGGKRGQPQHF. Variable domain in full (rest from reference TRBV15 and TRBJ1-5): DAMVIQNPRYQVTQFGKPVTLSCSQTLNHNVMYWYQQKSSQAPKLLFHYYDKDFNNEADTPDNFQSRRPNTSFCFLDIRSPGLGDTAMYLCATSRAPGGKRGQPQHFGDGTRLSIL.

This clonotype was counted ten times or more. J is TRBJ1-2 and V is TRBV11-2, with 9 bases identical to TRBD1. The germline gives CDR1 SGHAT, CDR2 FQNNGV. Trimming took 5 bases from V and 3 from J; bases not matched to a gene: 7. This CDR3 region has 15 residues. CDR3 sequence reads: CASSTPGQGYYGYTF. The CDR3 DNA sequence: TGTGCCAGCAGCACACCGGGACAGGGTTACTATGGCTACACCTTC. The full variable domain, with the rest looked up from reference TRBV11-2 and TRBJ1-2, is EAGVAQSPRYKIIEKRQSVAFWCNPISGHATLYWYQQILGQGPKLLIQFQNNGVVDDSQLPKDRFSAERLKGVDSTLKIQPAKLEDSAVYLCASSTPGQGYYGYTFGSGTRLTVV.

Many counts were recorded for this clonotype. V and J are TRBV14 and TRBJ1-5; no reliable D call. Germline loops: CDR1 SGHDN, CDR2 FVKESK. V dropped 2 bases and J dropped 6 bases, with 5 bases sitting between them. The CDR3 has 12 residues. DNA for the CDR3: TGTGCCAGCAGCCAACATACTCAGCCCCAGCATTTT. Its protein product is CASSQHTQPQHF.

The V gene is TRBV28, the J gene TRBJ2-5; D may correspond to TRBD1 or TRBD2 (5 bases each). V was pared by 6 bases and J by 10 bases, with 21 bases between. The CDR3 runs 14 residues. CDR1 is MDHEN and CDR2 is SYDVKM in the germline V gene. The CDR3 DNA reads TGTGCCAGCAGGACCGCAGGGAATCGGGATAACCAGTACTTC. Its protein product is CASRTAGNRDNQYF.

This clonotype was counted only a few times. This chain links TRBV6-5 with TRBJ1-1; D might be TRBD1 (6 bases). V shed 2 bases and J shed 8 bases, with 18 bases lying between them. There are 15 residues in the CDR3. CDR1 MNHEY and CDR2 SVGAGI come from the germline V gene. The CDR3 sequence is CASSYAAGANWEAFF. For the CDR3, the DNA is TGTGCCAGCAGTTACGCGGCAGGGGCCAATTGGGAAGCTTTCTTT.

This clonotype showed up just a few times. V gene TRBV3-2 combines with J gene TRBJ1-5. TRBV3-2 is an annotated pseudogene. The CDR3 contains 22 residues. This CDR3 is CASSKDDLGFGVELASNQPQHF. Written as DNA, the CDR3 is TGTGCCAGCAGCAAAGACGACCTGGGCTTCGGGGTCGAATTGGCCAGCAATCAGCCCCAGCATTTT.

CDR3: CSADGTVRGNEQFF. As DNA, the CDR3 is TGCAGTGCCGACGGGACAGTCCGTGGCAATGAGCAGTTCTTC. The chain has TRBV20-1 and TRBJ2-1, with TRBD1 matching over 7 bases. CDR1 is DFQATT and CDR2 is SNEGSKA in the germline V gene (reference sequence). This CDR3 has 14 residues. J gave up 6 bases and V 6 bases, and 11 bases lay outside the gene matches.

This clonotype was counted only a few times. V is TRBV7-7 and J is TRBJ2-1; TRBD2 aligns across 7 bases. This CDR3 comprises 18 residues. V lost 4 bases and J lost 0; bases outside the gene matches: 12. CDR1 and CDR2 (germline): SSHAT, FNYEAQ (reference sequence). The CDR3 bases are TGTGCCAGCAGCTCTACGACTAGCTTTAAACCCTCCTACAATGAGCAGTTCTTC. Translating gives CASSSTTSFKPSYNEQFF. The full variable domain, completed using reference TRBV7-7 and TRBJ2-1, is GAGVSQSPRYKVTKRGQDVTLRCDPISSHATLYWYQQALGQGPEFLTYFNYEAQPDKSGLPSDRFSAERPEGSISTLTIQRTEQRDSAMYRCASSSTTSFKPSYNEQFFGPGTRLTVL.